These 23 T cell receptor beta chains were sequenced from one sample in a study of OX40 agonist ivuxolimab in advanced cancers. Some clones are missing from TCRdb's copy, which holds only in-frame ones; the method was immunoSEQ multiplex PCR. Of approximately 50,000 clones listed, 75% to 90% are singletons. The sequences come from CD4+ or CD8+ T cells sorted from blood, collected in a trial of the OX40 agonist ivuxolimab. The receptors derive from an adult with an advanced solid tumor such as melanoma, head and neck, liver or kidney cancer.

The genes are TRBV7-8 and TRBJ1-5; D might be TRBD1 (5 bases). The V gene lost 1 base and the J gene lost 1 base, with 5 bases spanning the gap. The V gene's germline CDR1 is SGHVS and CDR2 FQNEAQ. The length of the CDR3 is 14 residues. CDR3 nucleotides: TGTGCCAGCAGCTTAGGGGACAGCAATCAGCCCCAGCATTTT. Translation gives CASSLGDSNQPQHF.

This chain joins TRBV19 and TRBJ2-7, with TRBD2 identical over 7 bases. Germline V gene lookup returns CDR1 LNHDA and CDR2 SQIVND (reference sequence). The CDR3 has 11 amino acids. In DNA, the CDR3 is TGTGCTACAGCGGGATCCTACGAGCAGTACTTC. Encoded protein: CATAGSYEQYF.

The gene calls are TRBV21-1 and TRBJ2-7; the table's TRBD1 call for D was not verified on the DNA. TRBV21-1 is a listed pseudogene. CDR3 length: 15 amino acids. This CDR3 reads CASSKRTGGLTMQYV. CDR3 bases: TGTGCCAGCAGCAAAAGGACAGGGGGGCTTACGATGCAGTACGTC.

The CDR3 sequence is CASSMPGQGINEQYF. CDR3 DNA sequence: TGTGCCAGCAGTATGCCAGGACAGGGGATAAACGAGCAGTACTTC. The chain carries TRBV28 and TRBJ2-7; 9 bases are a match to TRBD1. The CDR3 has 15 residues. V lost 5 bases to trimming and J lost 5 bases; unmatched junction nucleotides: 10. Germline V gene data show CDR1 as MDHEN and CDR2 as SYDVKM.

This clone was observed a handful of times. The rearrangement uses TRBV27 and TRBJ1-2, with D uncertain. Trimming left V 7 bases short and J 1 base short, with 7 bases between. Per germline, CDR1 MNHEY and CDR2 SMNVEV (reference sequence). CDR3 length: 12 residues. The CDR3 protein is CASTSLNYGYTF. In nucleotides, the CDR3 is TGTGCCAGCACCAGCCTTAACTATGGCTACACCTTC.

This clone was seen a few times. V and J are TRBV2 and TRBJ2-7; D is unresolved. The germline V gene encodes CDR1 SNHLY and CDR2 FYNNEI. This CDR3 has 15 amino acids. Trimming removed 6 bases from V and 0 bases from J, with 15 bases in between. CDR3 nucleotides: TGTGCCAGCAGCGCCGGACGACTCACCTCCTACGAGCAGTACGTC. Encoded protein: CASSAGRLTSYEQYV.

In its sample, this clone was seen a few times. This chain joins TRBV4-3 and TRBJ2-3; D is uncertain. V lost 0 bases, J lost 3 bases, and 10 bases lay in between. Germline V lookup: CDR1 LGHNA, CDR2 YSLEER. This CDR3 contains 15 residues. The CDR3 DNA follows: TGCGCCAGCAGCCAAGAGACCCGTGGGACAGATACGCAGTATTTT. Its protein is CASSQETRGTDTQYF.

The V and J genes are TRBV5-6 and TRBJ1-2; D is perhaps TRBD1 (5 bases). Trimming took off 4 bases at V and 1 base at J, with 14 bases between the two ends. This CDR3 is 15 amino acids long. Looked up from germline, CDR1 is SGHDT and CDR2 is YYEEEE. The CDR3 loop is CASSVPAGDNYGYTF. The CDR3 DNA follows: TGTGCCAGCAGCGTACCGGCGGGGGATAACTATGGCTACACCTTC.

The genes are TRBV7-6 and TRBJ2-5; D not resolved. Between the trimmed V and J ends, which lost 4 bases and 5 bases, there was a span of 11 bases. Germline assignment: CDR1 SGHVS and CDR2 FNYEAQ. This CDR3 spans 13 amino acids. The chain's CDR3 is CASSYQVMETQYF. DNA for the CDR3: TGTGCCAGCAGCTACCAGGTTATGGAGACCCAGTACTTC.

V usage is TRBV28 and J usage is TRBJ1-1, with D maybe TRBD1 (5 bases). The CDR3 is 12 amino acids. The germline CDR1 and CDR2 sequences are MDHEN and SYDVKM. V lost 3 bases to trimming and J lost 4 bases, with 6 bases between them. The CDR3 DNA follows: TGTGCCAGCAGTTTGGGGGTCACTGAAGCTTTCTTT. It is translated as CASSLGVTEAFF.

The V call is TRBV9, the J call TRBJ2-2; no clear D gene. The ends were cut back, 3 bases at V and 1 base at J, with 1 base in the middle. This CDR3 has 12 amino acids. Germline V gene lookup returns CDR1 SGDLS and CDR2 YYNGEE. The CDR3, as DNA: TGTGCCAGCAGCGGGAACACCGGGGAGCTGTTTTTT. Protein product: CASSGNTGELFF.

V and J are TRBV27 and TRBJ2-2; D is perhaps TRBD1 or TRBD2 (5 bases each). Trimming took off 4 bases at V and 9 bases at J, with 15 bases between the two ends. In germline, CDR1 is MNHEY, CDR2 SMNVEV (reference sequence). This CDR3 region has 14 residues. The chain's CDR3 is CASSWDRGFRELFF. DNA for the CDR3: TGTGCCAGCAGTTGGGACCGCGGTTTTCGGGAGCTGTTTTTT.

V usage is TRBV19 and J usage is TRBJ2-2; perhaps TRBD1 as D (6 bases). V lost 4 bases and J lost 4, with 16 bases in between. CDR3 size: 16 residues. Germline CDR1 reads LNHDA; CDR2 reads SQIVND (reference sequence). CDR3: CASSKVSGATTGELFF. CDR3 sequence (DNA): TGTGCCAGTAGTAAAGTCTCAGGGGCGACCACCGGGGAGCTGTTTTTT.

J is TRBJ2-3 and V is TRBV28, with D possibly called TRBD1 or TRBD2 (6 bases each). Trimming stripped 3 bases from V and 4 bases from J, with 11 bases between. CDR1 is MDHEN and CDR2 is SYDVKM in the germline V gene. The CDR3 loop spans 14 amino acids. CDR3: CASSFSGAADTQYF. As DNA, the CDR3 is TGTGCCAGCAGTTTTTCGGGGGCCGCAGATACGCAGTATTTT.

The chain has TRBV19 and TRBJ2-2; 11 bases match TRBD2. V shed 1 base, J shed 4 bases, and the junction held 11 bases outside the gene matches. Germline CDR1 LNHDA, CDR2 SQIVND (reference sequence). The CDR3 runs to 19 residues. The CDR3 DNA sequence: TGTGCCAGTAGTATAGGACCCACTAGCGGGAGCGGGGGCACCGGGGAGCTGTTTTTT. Its translation: CASSIGPTSGSGGTGELFF.

This chain uses TRBV11-2 with TRBJ2-5; 10 bases are a match to TRBD1. Unmatched junction bases numbered 7, after V lost 5 bases and J lost 1 base. Germline CDR1 is SGHAT and CDR2 is FQNNGV. The CDR3 is 16 residues long. CDR3 loop: CASSPRTGGSQETQYF. CDR3 nucleotides: TGTGCCAGCAGCCCCCGGACAGGGGGGAGCCAAGAGACCCAGTACTTC.

This chain connects TRBV5-4 to TRBJ2-7, with 14 bases that match TRBD2. The junction had 2 bases not matched to a gene; V was cut back by 4 bases and J by 5 bases. Germline CDR1 SGHNT, CDR2 YYREEE (reference sequence). This CDR3 has 14 amino acids. This CDR3 is CASSLGLAGDEQYV. CDR3 nucleotide sequence: TGTGCCAGCAGCCTGGGACTAGCGGGGGACGAGCAGTACGTC.

The rearrangement joins TRBV6-5 to TRBJ2-7; tentative D call: TRBD2 (7 bases). The germline V and J ends were trimmed by 0 bases and 6 bases, with 12 bases remaining between them. Germline V gene lookup returns CDR1 MNHEY and CDR2 SVGAGI. The CDR3 length is 14 residues. CDR3 region: CASSYSAGEGEQYF. CDR3 DNA sequence: TGTGCCAGCAGTTACTCCGCAGGGGAGGGCGAGCAGTACTTC.

CDR3 residues: CASSYVRQGVQPQHF. The CDR3 DNA is TGTGCCAGCAGTTACGTTCGGCAGGGCGTCCAGCCCCAGCATTTT. The chain couples TRBV6-5 to TRBJ1-5; D perhaps matches TRBD1 (5 bases). Trimming took 2 bases from V and 7 from J, leaving 15 bases between them. Germline V gives CDR1 MNHEY, CDR2 SVGAGI. The CDR3 covers 15 residues.

The V gene is TRBV2, the J gene TRBJ1-1, with TRBD1 identical over 7 bases. Germline V lookup: CDR1 SNHLY, CDR2 FYNNEI. This CDR3 comprises 14 residues. The V gene end was trimmed by 9 bases and the J gene end by 4 bases; junction bases not matched to a gene: 11. The chain's CDR3 is CASMRDRDTTEAFF. DNA for the CDR3: TGTGCCAGTATGCGCGACAGGGATACCACTGAAGCTTTCTTT.

This sequence joins TRBV5-4 and TRBJ2-5; TRBD2 agrees at 7 bases. The CDR3 has 14 amino acids. Germline V CDR1 and CDR2: SGHNT, YYREEE (reference sequence). V shed 0 bases, J shed 2 bases, and the junction held 1 base outside the gene matches. The CDR3 sequence: CASSLELAQETQYF. DNA of the CDR3: TGTGCCAGCAGCTTGGAACTAGCGCAAGAGACCCAGTACTTC.

The chain employs TRBV19 and TRBJ2-5; TRBD2 aligns across 10 bases. The junction had 10 bases not matched to a gene; V was cut back by 4 bases and J by 5 bases. The CDR3 has 16 amino acids. Per the germline V gene, CDR1 is LNHDA and CDR2 is SQIVND (reference sequence). CDR3 sequence reads: CASSRQRGGPQETQYF. In DNA form, the CDR3 reads TGTGCCAGTAGTAGGCAGCGGGGGGGCCCCCAGGAGACCCAGTACTTC.

The chain couples TRBV28 to TRBJ1-2; TRBD1 matches at 9 bases. Trimming removed 8 bases from V and 0 bases from J; junction bases left unmatched: 10. The germline V gene has CDR1 MDHEN and CDR2 SYDVKM. This CDR3 comprises 16 residues. The CDR3 reads CASVSGQGSANYGYTF. Here the CDR3 DNA reads TGTGCCAGCGTATCGGGACAGGGTTCCGCTAACTATGGCTACACCTTC.